The 18 T cell receptor beta chains in this list originate from one sample, sequenced in a study of OX40 agonist ivuxolimab in advanced cancers. Method: immunoSEQ multiplex PCR; TCRdb's copy keeps in-frame clones and lacks some. The sample comprises more than 45,000 clones, about 80% of which are singletons, and around 2% rests with the top ten. The sample was CD4+ or CD8+ T cells sorted from blood, taken in a trial of the OX40 agonist ivuxolimab. These receptors all come from an adult with an advanced solid tumor such as melanoma, head and neck, liver or kidney cancer.

The rearrangement joins TRBV4-1 to TRBJ1-5; 8 bases match TRBD1. CDR1 is MGHRA and CDR2 is YSYEKL in the germline V gene. This CDR3 has 15 amino acids. V shed 6 bases and J 3 bases; nucleotides not matched to a gene: 7. CDR3 loop: CASRRTGGSNQPQHF. In nucleotides, the CDR3 is TGCGCCAGCAGGCGAACAGGGGGATCCAATCAGCCCCAGCATTTT.

The V gene is TRBV7-2, the J gene TRBJ1-4; 10 bases fit TRBD1. The CDR3 consists of 16 residues. Germline V lookup: CDR1 SGHTA, CDR2 FQGNSA. Trimming removed 5 bases from V and 7 bases from J; junction bases left unmatched: 10. The CDR3 loop reads CASSQSGTGVSEKLFF. Here the CDR3 DNA reads TGTGCCAGCAGCCAGTCCGGGACAGGGGTTTCTGAAAAACTGTTTTTT. Complete variable domain (other parts from reference TRBV7-2 and TRBJ1-4): GAGVSQSPSNKVTEKGKDVELRCDPISGHTALYWYRQSLGQGLEFLIYFQGNSAPDKSGLPSDRFSAERTGGSVSTLTIQRTQQEDSAVYLCASSQSGTGVSEKLFFGSGTQLSVL.

The chain has TRBV19 and TRBJ2-3, with TRBD1 matching 8 bases. Germline loops: CDR1 LNHDA, CDR2 SQIVND (reference sequence). CDR3 length: 15 residues. Trimming removed 5 bases from V and 0 bases from J; junction bases left unmatched: 4. As DNA, the CDR3 is TGTGCCAGTAGTTCACAGGGGGTTAGCACAGATACGCAGTATTTT. Translated: CASSSQGVSTDTQYF.

This chain uses TRBV4-2 with TRBJ2-7; TRBD1 matches 7 bases. V dropped 0 bases and J dropped 1; count of bases not matched to a gene: 3. There are 15 residues in the CDR3. In germline, CDR1 is LGHNA, CDR2 YNFKEQ. The CDR3 protein is CASSQERGQSYEQYF. The CDR3 nucleotides are TGTGCCAGCAGCCAAGAGAGGGGACAGTCCTACGAGCAGTACTTC.

The CDR3, as DNA: TGTGCCAGCCTCCCGACAGTTAGGAACACTGAAGCTTTCTTT. Protein product: CASLPTVRNTEAFF. The chain has TRBV6-1 and TRBJ1-1, with D maybe TRBD1 (5 bases). Trimming shortened V by 8 bases and J by 1 base, and 14 bases separated the two germline ends. The CDR3 has 14 amino acids. Germline V CDR1 and CDR2: MNHNS, SASEGT.

The chain has TRBV14 and TRBJ2-5; TRBD1 agrees at 8 bases. This CDR3 spans 14 amino acids. After removal of 5 bases from V and 2 bases from J, the junction contained 4 bases not matched to a gene. The germline V gene has CDR1 SGHDN and CDR2 FVKESK. CDR3 in amino acids: CASSSRTGQETQYF. DNA for the CDR3: TGTGCCAGCAGCAGCCGGACAGGGCAAGAGACCCAGTACTTC.

V usage is TRBV5-1 and J usage is TRBJ2-5, with a possible D match to TRBD2 (5 bases). The CDR3 has 14 amino acids. V shed 0 bases and J shed 7 bases, with 13 bases lying between them. Germline CDR1 reads SGHRS; CDR2 reads YFSETQ. The CDR3 reads CASSLVPQEGTQYF. In nucleotides, the CDR3 is TGCGCCAGCAGCTTGGTCCCCCAAGAGGGGACCCAGTACTTC.

V gene TRBV6-1 combines with J gene TRBJ1-5; a possible D gene is TRBD1 (6 bases). Looked up from germline, CDR1 is MNHNS and CDR2 is SASEGT. Trimming left V 3 bases short and J 0 bases short, with 24 bases between. This CDR3 is 20 amino acids long. The CDR3 region is CASSDSRLARGANSNQPQHF. Here the CDR3 DNA reads TGTGCCAGCAGTGATTCTCGCTTGGCCAGGGGCGCTAATAGCAATCAGCCCCAGCATTTT.

V is TRBV2 and J is TRBJ1-1; D is ambiguous. The CDR3 contains 13 residues. Trimming removed 7 bases from V and 3 bases from J, with 12 bases in between. Looked up from germline, CDR1 is SNHLY and CDR2 is FYNNEI. CDR3: CASKITLDTEAFF. The CDR3 DNA follows: TGTGCCAGCAAGATCACTTTAGACACTGAAGCTTTCTTT.

J is TRBJ1-5 and V is TRBV4-1, with D possibly TRBD1 on 5 matching bases. With 0 bases removed from V and 4 bases from J, the gap between germline ends came to 10 bases. Germline values: CDR1 MGHRA, CDR2 YSYEKL. The CDR3 spans 15 residues. The chain's CDR3 is CASSQDMGLNQPQHF. The CDR3 DNA reads TGCGCCAGCAGCCAAGATATGGGGCTTAATCAGCCCCAGCATTTT.

This clone was detected only a few times. This chain uses TRBV28 with TRBJ2-7; TRBD2 agrees at 10 bases. The CDR3 runs to 15 residues. Germline CDR1 reads MDHEN; CDR2 reads SYDVKM. V lost 6 bases, J lost 6 bases, and 11 bases stayed unmatched. The CDR3 reads CASSPMVAGGPEQYF. The CDR3 bases are TGTGCCAGCAGCCCGATGGTAGCGGGAGGACCCGAGCAGTACTTC.

V is TRBV10-2 and J is TRBJ2-5; 11 nucleotides match TRBD2. CDR1 and CDR2 (germline): WSHSY, SAAADI. This CDR3 has 15 residues. V lost 6 bases to trimming and J lost 2 bases; unmatched junction nucleotides: 5. For the CDR3, the DNA is TGCGCCAGCAGCGGTAGACTAGCGGGGCAAGAGACCCAGTACTTC. This gives the protein CASSGRLAGQETQYF.

This clone was picked up a small number of times. V is TRBV18 and J is TRBJ2-2; no clear D gene. Germline V gene lookup returns CDR1 KGHSH and CDR2 LQKENI. The germline V and J ends were trimmed by 3 bases and 10 bases, with 12 bases remaining between them. The CDR3 has 13 amino acids. CDR3 coding DNA: TGTGCCAGCTCACCCACTTCGGGTGCGGAGCTGTTTTTT. The encoded protein is CASSPTSGAELFF.

V and J are TRBV7-6 and TRBJ2-3, with TRBD1 as a possible D gene (5 bases). Germline CDR1 is SGHVS and CDR2 is FNYEAQ. The CDR3 contains 14 residues. Trimming cost V 1 base and J 1 base, with 6 bases left between them. The CDR3 coding sequence is TGTGCCAGCAGCTTAGTAGGGGGCACAGATACGCAGTATTTT. Encoded protein: CASSLVGGTDTQYF.

This clone was counted a few times. This sequence joins TRBV5-1 and TRBJ1-1; TRBD1 agrees at 7 bases. Germline CDR1 SGHRS, CDR2 YFSETQ. This CDR3 is built from 16 residues. Trimming at V came to 3 bases and at J to 0 bases, leaving 8 bases not matched to a gene. CDR3 nucleotide sequence: TGCGCCAGCAGCTCGGGTTTAGGGGGCTTGAACACTGAAGCTTTCTTT. It translates to CASSSGLGGLNTEAFF. Supplemented by reference TRBV5-1 and TRBJ1-1, the full variable domain reads KAGVTQTPRYLIKTRGQQVTLSCSPISGHRSVSWYQQTPGQGLQFLFEYFSETQRNKGNFPGRFSGRQFSNSRSEMNVSTLELGDSALYLCASSSGLGGLNTEAFFGQGTRLTVV.

This chain links TRBV5-1 with TRBJ1-1; D call uncertain. V dropped 0 bases and J dropped 5 bases, with 14 bases sitting between them. This CDR3 has 15 amino acids. In germline, CDR1 is SGHRS, CDR2 YFSETQ. This chain's CDR3 is CASSLAGWEGTEAFF. The CDR3 DNA follows: TGCGCCAGCAGCTTGGCGGGGTGGGAGGGTACTGAAGCTTTCTTT.

A single count supports this clone. The chain has TRBV6-5 and TRBJ1-1, with D hard to call. CDR3 length: 14 residues. V was shortened by 7 bases and J by 0 bases, with 12 bases between the two germline ends. In germline, CDR1 is MNHEY, CDR2 SVGAGI. CDR3 nucleotide sequence: TGTGCCAGCACCGAGAGGCAAATGAACACTGAAGCTTTCTTT. Its protein product is CASTERQMNTEAFF.

The rearrangement uses TRBV30 and TRBJ1-3, with D unresolved. This CDR3 region has 14 residues. V was trimmed by 3 bases and J by 0 bases, leaving 9 bases between them. CDR1 and CDR2 from the germline V gene are GTSNPN and SVGIG (reference sequence). CDR3 nucleotides: TGTGCCTGGAGGTTCACGGGCTCTGGAAACACCATATATTTT. Translating it yields CAWRFTGSGNTIYF.